This is a list of T cell receptor beta chains from one sample in a study of shared clonotypes between healthy human individuals. Profiled with immunoSEQ multiplex PCR; TCRdb holds only in-frame clones, not every one. This sample carries under 600,000 clones, 95% to 97% of them seen once, and the ten largest clones take approximately 0.06%. The source material was naive CD4+ T cells sorted from blood. The receptor source for this set is a woman in her 30s in good health. Both conserved end residues are trimmed from each CDR3. A D gene is named only where the DNA matches it firmly.

J gene: TRBJ2-7; V gene: TRBV28; D gene: .; CDR3 protein: ASSVGALAYEQY
J gene: TRBJ2-5; V gene: TRBV19; D gene: TRBD2; CDR3 protein: ASSRGTSGSISQETQY
J gene: TRBJ2-1; V gene: TRBV10-3; D gene: .; CDR3 protein: AISEYGVHEQF
J gene: TRBJ1-2; V gene: TRBV13; D gene: .; CDR3 protein: ASSFLAATASNGYT
J gene: TRBJ2-7; V gene: TRBV9; D gene: TRBD1; CDR3 protein: ASSDRGPGRTYEQY
J gene: TRBJ2-3; V gene: TRBV9; D gene: .; CDR3 protein: ASSVDSRYTDTQY
J gene: TRBJ2-2; V gene: TRBV5-4; D gene: .; CDR3 protein: ASSLGAENTGELF
J gene: TRBJ2-3; V gene: TRBV6-5; D gene: .; CDR3 protein: ASSYSYRLGTDTQY
J gene: TRBJ1-5; V gene: TRBV5-1; D gene: .; CDR3 protein: ASSLGDNHSNQPQH
J gene: TRBJ2-5; V gene: TRBV5-1; D gene: .; CDR3 protein: ASQRTDQETQY
J gene: TRBJ2-5; V gene: TRBV18; D gene: TRBD1; CDR3 protein: ASSPVWTGGLGEETQY
J gene: TRBJ1-2; V gene: TRBV28; D gene: TRBD1; CDR3 protein: ASSRTGEYGYT
J gene: TRBJ2-1; V gene: TRBV5-4; D gene: .; CDR3 protein: AIRGESDNEQF
J gene: TRBJ2-7; V gene: TRBV6-1; D gene: .; CDR3 protein: ASSESFSGSFYEQY
J gene: TRBJ2-5; V gene: TRBV6-1; D gene: .; CDR3 protein: ASSEAWLARETQY
J gene: TRBJ1-2; V gene: TRBV6-1; D gene: .; CDR3 protein: ASGEPGGYGYT
J gene: TRBJ2-5; V gene: TRBV5-1; D gene: .; CDR3 protein: ASSPGGTKETQY
J gene: TRBJ1-5; V gene: TRBV7-6; D gene: .; CDR3 protein: ASSLGQGNQPQH
J gene: TRBJ2-5; V gene: TRBV28; D gene: TRBD2; CDR3 protein: ASMIGLAGREETQY
J gene: TRBJ1-5; V gene: TRBV7-2; D gene: .; CDR3 protein: ASSSGRFRGNQPQH
J gene: TRBJ2-5; V gene: TRBV7-9; D gene: .; CDR3 protein: ASSLVVSLLETQY
J gene: TRBJ2-7; V gene: TRBV28; D gene: TRBD1; CDR3 protein: ASSLGQGSGEQY
J gene: TRBJ2-1; V gene: TRBV29-1; D gene: .; CDR3 protein: SVRMQGYNEQF
J gene: TRBJ1-2; V gene: TRBV5-6; D gene: .; CDR3 protein: ASSFQGGYGYT
J gene: TRBJ2-7; V gene: TRBV27; D gene: TRBD1; CDR3 protein: ASSNLGQGAYEQY
J gene: TRBJ2-5; V gene: TRBV7-8; D gene: TRBD2; CDR3 protein: ASSSKRGNQETQY
J gene: TRBJ2-5; V gene: TRBV11-2; D gene: TRBD1; CDR3 protein: ASSLADRGTETQY
J gene: .; V gene: TRBV5-1; D gene: .; CDR3 protein: ASSSRLNEQY
J gene: TRBJ1-4; V gene: TRBV28; D gene: .; CDR3 protein: ASSLLQGANEKLF
J gene: TRBJ2-7; V gene: TRBV18; D gene: .; CDR3 protein: ASSPTRGLYEQY
J gene: TRBJ1-2; V gene: TRBV11-2; D gene: .; CDR3 protein: ASSLGQFGYGYT
J gene: TRBJ1-2; V gene: TRBV7-2; D gene: TRBD1; CDR3 protein: ASTRTGINYGYT
J gene: TRBJ1-1; V gene: TRBV28; D gene: .; CDR3 protein: ASSLAGRGTEAF
J gene: TRBJ2-7; V gene: TRBV6-1; D gene: TRBD2; CDR3 protein: ASSWTSGSGLEQY
J gene: TRBJ2-7; V gene: TRBV11-1; D gene: TRBD1; CDR3 protein: ASALRRTGYYEQY
J gene: TRBJ2-1; V gene: TRBV7-7; D gene: TRBD1; CDR3 protein: ASSPYRDRVFEQF
J gene: TRBJ2-1; V gene: TRBV11-2; D gene: TRBD2; CDR3 protein: ASSLLAGQNNEQF
J gene: TRBJ1-4; V gene: TRBV6-1; D gene: .; CDR3 protein: ASRERGQGNEKLF
J gene: TRBJ1-5; V gene: TRBV4-1; D gene: .; CDR3 protein: ASSHNREGDQPQH
J gene: TRBJ1-2; V gene: TRBV5-1; D gene: TRBD1; CDR3 protein: ASSLDGTDYGYT
J gene: TRBJ1-3; V gene: TRBV29-1; D gene: .; CDR3 protein: SARDLSGNTIY
J gene: TRBJ2-5; V gene: TRBV5-1; D gene: .; CDR3 protein: ASSWGRTQETQY
J gene: TRBJ2-1; V gene: TRBV4-2; D gene: TRBD2; CDR3 protein: ASSQVAGGLAVLTRDEQF
J gene: TRBJ1-5; V gene: TRBV10-3; D gene: .; CDR3 protein: AISGWGEDQPQH
J gene: TRBJ2-7; V gene: TRBV5-1; D gene: .; CDR3 protein: ASSLWGERSSYEQY
J gene: TRBJ1-3; V gene: TRBV2; D gene: .; CDR3 protein: ASGGFSRSGNTIY
J gene: TRBJ1-1; V gene: TRBV5-1; D gene: .; CDR3 protein: ASSLSWETEAF
J gene: TRBJ2-5; V gene: TRBV6-1; D gene: .; CDR3 protein: ASSRADQETQY
J gene: TRBJ1-1; V gene: TRBV13; D gene: .; CDR3 protein: ASSFPGESSGHTEAF
J gene: TRBJ2-7; V gene: TRBV4-2; D gene: .; CDR3 protein: ASSPEGVNYEQY
J gene: TRBJ2-5; V gene: TRBV28; D gene: .; CDR3 protein: ASSLSRWGVASHETQY
J gene: TRBJ1-2; V gene: TRBV5-6; D gene: .; CDR3 protein: ASSLSGAFYGYT
J gene: TRBJ2-1; V gene: TRBV9; D gene: .; CDR3 protein: ASSVAGLPYNEQF
J gene: TRBJ2-5; V gene: TRBV28; D gene: TRBD1; CDR3 protein: ASSLGTGVGGETQY
J gene: TRBJ2-6; V gene: TRBV4-2; D gene: TRBD1; CDR3 protein: ASSHLIGQGAVGANVLT
J gene: TRBJ2-7; V gene: TRBV7-8; D gene: .; CDR3 protein: ASSPNTGTYEQY
J gene: TRBJ2-7; V gene: TRBV28; D gene: TRBD1; CDR3 protein: ASSPSPDRAYEQY
J gene: TRBJ1-4; V gene: TRBV7-2; D gene: .; CDR3 protein: ASSLAGGSNEKLF
J gene: TRBJ1-4; V gene: TRBV28; D gene: .; CDR3 protein: ASSLRDLGEKLF
J gene: TRBJ2-3; V gene: TRBV15; D gene: .; CDR3 protein: ATSTSIGHTDTQY